The 25 T cell receptor beta chains given below trace back to one sample, sequenced in a study of blood T cell repertoires in COVID-19 (TCRdb year 2020). Library generation was performed with the immunoSEQ multiplex PCR assay. The source is immuneACCESS, and TCRdb retained only in-frame sequences with V and J called. Part of the clones is not carried over; for the studies checked, unresolved V genes explain less than half of this, and the remainder is unexplained. This sample has about 170,000 clones in its table, and approximately 91% of those were observed once. The biggest ten clones account for under 0.85% of the sample. The sequenced sample consisted of PBMCs or T cells enriched from blood (not recorded which). The source is a woman under 30 who had recovered from COVID-19.

The V gene is TRBV7-3, the J gene TRBJ1-1; TRBD1 matches at 9 bases. V dropped 5 bases and J dropped 3; count of bases not matched to a gene: 1. This CDR3 is 13 amino acids long. Germline assignment: CDR1 SGHTA and CDR2 FQGTGA. The CDR3 loop is CASSRDRDTEAFF. CDR3 DNA: TGTGCCAGCAGCAGGGACAGGGACACTGAAGCTTTCTTT. Variable domain in full (rest from reference TRBV7-3 and TRBJ1-1): GAGVSQTPSNKVTEKGKYVELRCDPISGHTALYWYRQSLGQGPEFLIYFQGTGAADDSGLPNDRFFAVRPEGSVSTLKIQRTERGDSAVYLCASSRDRDTEAFFGQGTRLTVV.

The J gene is TRBJ2-7, the V gene TRBV27, with 7 bases that match TRBD2. Losses at the gene ends were 6 bases for V and 0 bases for J; bases not matched to a gene: 2. The germline CDR1 and CDR2 sequences are MNHEY and SMNVEV (reference sequence). The CDR3 length is 13 residues. The DNA for the CDR3 is TGTGCCAGCAGAGGGACTACCTCCTACGAGCAGTACTTC. This sequence encodes CASRGTTSYEQYF.

The table lists this clone with a count of one. This chain joins TRBV2 and TRBJ2-1; 11 bases match TRBD2. The CDR3 spans 14 residues. With 3 bases clipped from V and 9 bases from J, the junction kept 4 bases outside the gene matches. Germline V gives CDR1 SNHLY, CDR2 FYNNEI. The CDR3 spells CASSDGLAGGEQFF. CDR3 in DNA: TGTGCCAGCAGTGACGGTCTAGCGGGAGGTGAGCAGTTCTTC.

The V and J genes are TRBV28 and TRBJ2-2; 9 bases line up with TRBD2. Looked up from germline, CDR1 is MDHEN and CDR2 is SYDVKM. The ends lost 3 bases at V and 6 bases at J; junction bases unmatched: 5. The CDR3 covers 15 residues. CDR3 in amino acids: CASSFRTSGPGELFF. The CDR3 region has the DNA TGTGCCAGCAGTTTTCGTACTAGCGGGCCCGGGGAGCTGTTTTTT.

The CDR3 sequence is CASSHPTSGWDVDEQYF. The CDR3, as DNA: TGTGCCAGCAGTCACCCCACTAGCGGATGGGACGTGGACGAGCAGTACTTC. The chain employs TRBV6-2 or TRBV6-3 and TRBJ2-7; 8 bases are shared with TRBD2. The CDR3 length is 17 residues. V dropped 5 bases and J dropped 5; count of bases not matched to a gene: 17. Germline V gives CDR1 MNHEY, CDR2 SVGEGT.

The J gene is TRBJ2-1, the V gene TRBV3-1 (or the pseudogene TRBV3-2); 9 bases map to TRBD1. After removal of 2 bases from V and 4 bases from J, the junction contained 6 bases not matched to a gene. CDR1 is LGHDT, CDR2 YNNKEL, per germline (reference sequence). The CDR3 has 16 residues. CDR3 protein: CASSQRRQGEYNEQFF. The CDR3 DNA follows: TGTGCCAGCAGCCAACGGAGACAGGGGGAGTACAATGAGCAGTTCTTC.

V and J are TRBV7-2 and TRBJ1-2, with no clear D. Germline lookup yields CDR1 SGHTA and CDR2 FQGNSA. The CDR3 runs to 15 residues. V was trimmed by 5 bases and J by 3 bases, leaving 16 bases between them. CDR3 nucleotide sequence: TGTGCCAGCAGCCCAAGTCGCGGGGTTGACTATGGCTACACCTTC. Amino acids: CASSPSRGVDYGYTF.

This chain links TRBV5-6 with TRBJ2-7, with TRBD2 identical over 7 bases. J was trimmed by 7 bases and V by 4 bases; bases with no gene match: 5. This CDR3 is built from 12 residues. Germline lookup yields CDR1 SGHDT and CDR2 YYEEEE. DNA of the CDR3: TGTGCCAGCAGCGCGTCCGGGAGGGAGCAGTACTTC. As protein: CASSASGREQYF.

The J gene is TRBJ2-3, the V gene TRBV28; 9 nucleotides line up with TRBD2. With 4 bases clipped from V and 6 bases from J, the junction kept 5 bases outside the gene matches. This CDR3 spans 14 amino acids. Germline V lookup: CDR1 MDHEN, CDR2 SYDVKM. The CDR3 region is CASSSRGGWDTQYF. CDR3 DNA: TGTGCCAGCAGTTCGCGGGGGGGTTGGGATACGCAGTATTTT.

The chain employs TRBV5-1 and TRBJ1-1; 7 bases align to TRBD1. This CDR3 is built from 11 residues. J lost 6 bases, V lost 4 bases, and 0 bases had no gene match. Germline CDR1 reads SGHRS; CDR2 reads YFSETQ. CDR3 amino acids: CASSRGPEAFF. CDR3 sequence (DNA): TGCGCCAGCAGCAGGGGGCCTGAAGCTTTCTTT.

This rearrangement joins TRBV28 to TRBJ2-7; the D gene is possibly TRBD1 (6 bases). The CDR3 extends over 14 amino acids. Germline lookup yields CDR1 MDHEN and CDR2 SYDVKM. Trimming cost V 2 bases and J 2 bases, with 10 bases left between them. The CDR3 spells CASSLDTGTYEQYF. CDR3 nucleotide sequence: TGTGCCAGCAGTTTAGACACAGGGACCTACGAGCAGTACTTC. The full variable domain, in which reference TRBV28 and TRBJ2-7 provide the parts outside the CDR3, is DVKVTQSSRYLVKRTGEKVFLECVQDMDHENMFWYRQDPGLGLRLIYFSYDVKMKEKGDIPEGYSVSREKKERFSLILESASTNQTSMYLCASSLDTGTYEQYFGPGTRLTVT.

The count of this clone is one. This specimen includes other DNA sequences encoding the same CDR3. J is TRBJ2-5 and V is TRBV5-4; the match to TRBD2 covers 11 bases. V was clipped by 2 bases and J by 5 bases; unmatched bases: 5. Germline V gene sequence: CDR1 SGHNT, CDR2 YYREEE (reference sequence). CDR3 length: 15 residues. CDR3 sequence: CASSLLAGEGETQYF. In nucleotides, the CDR3 is TGTGCCAGCAGCTTACTAGCGGGAGAGGGTGAGACCCAGTACTTC.

The chain employs TRBV13 and TRBJ2-7; 7 bases fit TRBD1. V lost 4 bases and J lost 7; bases outside the gene matches: 7. The CDR3 runs 13 residues. The germline gives CDR1 PRHDT, CDR2 FYEKMQ (reference sequence). The CDR3 bases are TGTGCCAGCAGCTCGGGGCTACAGGGGGAGCAGTACTTC. Its translation is CASSSGLQGEQYF.

This clone was seen a single time. This sequence joins TRBV12-3 or TRBV12-4 and TRBJ2-1; D might be TRBD2 (5 bases). Trimming stripped 1 base from V and 14 bases from J, with 15 bases between. The CDR3 consists of 13 residues. The CDR3 reads CASSLEENGKEFF. The CDR3 region has the DNA TGTGCCAGCAGTTTAGAAGAAAACGGGAAGGAGTTCTTC.

The V gene is TRBV10-3, the J gene TRBJ2-2; D unclear. Trimming took off 6 bases at V and 4 bases at J, with 15 bases between the two ends. In germline, CDR1 is ENHRY, CDR2 SYGVKD. The CDR3 has 15 residues. CDR3 bases: TGTGCCATCAGCCCGGCGGCTTCTTTCACCGGGGAGCTGTTTTTT. It specifies CAISPAASFTGELFF.

The J gene is TRBJ2-7, the V gene TRBV24-1; TRBD1 matches 9 bases. The germline gives CDR1 KGHDR, CDR2 SFDVKD. Trimming at V came to 4 bases and at J to 6 bases, leaving 21 bases not matched to a gene. The CDR3 consists of 19 residues. CDR3 nucleotide sequence: TGTGCCACCAGTGAGCATACTACGATCCGGGACAGGGTCCTTCTCGAGCAGTACTTC. Encoded protein: CATSEHTTIRDRVLLEQYF.

The V gene is TRBV12-3 or TRBV12-4, the J gene TRBJ1-4; no clear D. The CDR3 loop spans 13 amino acids. Trimming removed 7 bases at V and 0 bases at J, with 6 bases between. The CDR3 bases are TGTGCCAGCAACTCGGCAACTAATGAAAAACTGTTTTTT. Protein sequence: CASNSATNEKLFF.

The chain uses TRBV4-2 and TRBJ2-1; 9 bases match TRBD2. V lost 0 bases to trimming and J lost 4 bases; unmatched junction nucleotides: 4. The CDR3 spans 16 residues. Germline values: CDR1 LGHNA, CDR2 YNFKEQ. The CDR3 DNA reads TGTGCCAGCAGCCAAGAGGGTAGCGGGAGTTACAATGAGCAGTTCTTC. Amino acid sequence: CASSQEGSGSYNEQFF.

V is TRBV6-2 or TRBV6-3 and J is TRBJ2-1; TRBD2 matches 10 bases. Per the germline V gene, CDR1 is MNHEY and CDR2 is SVGEGT. J gave up 5 bases and V 2 bases, and 3 bases lay outside the gene matches. The CDR3 sequence is 15 residues long. CDR3 sequence (DNA): TGTGCCAGCAGTTACGGGGGACTAGCGAACAATGAGCAGTTCTTC. Translation: CASSYGGLANNEQFF.

The rearrangement links TRBV11-2 to TRBJ2-7; no firm D call. V was pared by 0 bases and J by 4 bases, with 4 bases between. This CDR3 contains 12 residues. Germline V gene data show CDR1 as SGHAT and CDR2 as FQNNGV. The CDR3 DNA sequence: TGTGCCAGCAGCTTAGAGAGGTACGAGCAGTACTTC. It encodes CASSLERYEQYF. Based on the CDR3 plus reference TRBV11-2 and TRBJ2-7, the full variable domain is EAGVAQSPRYKIIEKRQSVAFWCNPISGHATLYWYQQILGQGPKLLIQFQNNGVVDDSQLPKDRFSAERLKGVDSTLKIQPAKLEDSAVYLCASSLERYEQYFGPGTRLTVT.

The rearrangement uses TRBV7-9 and TRBJ2-1, with D maybe TRBD2 (6 bases). V was trimmed by 4 bases and J by 10 bases, leaving 8 bases between them. From germline, CDR1 is SEHNR and CDR2 FQNEAQ (reference sequence). The CDR3 is made up of 11 amino acids. The CDR3 is CASSSTREQFF. Here the CDR3 DNA reads TGTGCCAGCAGCTCGACTAGAGAGCAGTTCTTC.

The rearrangement uses TRBV19 and TRBJ2-3, with D maybe TRBD2 (6 bases). Germline V gene data show CDR1 as LNHDA and CDR2 as SQIVND (reference sequence). With 9 bases removed from V and 3 bases from J, the gap between germline ends came to 22 bases. The CDR3 is 16 residues long. As DNA, the CDR3 is TGTGCCAGCTCAGCCCCAGGAGGGAAGAGGACAGATACGCAGTATTTT. This gives the protein CASSAPGGKRTDTQYF.

The chain couples TRBV14 to TRBJ2-1; TRBD2 is a possible D gene (7 bases). The CDR3 loop spans 15 amino acids. V lost 1 base to trimming and J lost 9 bases, with 16 bases between them. Germline CDR1 reads SGHDN; CDR2 reads FVKESK. CDR3 DNA: TGTGCCAGCAGCCAAGCCCGCCGGGGGGCTCCTGAGCAGTTCTTC. It translates to CASSQARRGAPEQFF.

This clone was seen a single time. The chain employs TRBV11-3 and TRBJ2-1; 9 nucleotides line up with TRBD2. This CDR3 contains 18 residues. The ends lost 5 bases at V and 1 base at J; junction bases unmatched: 12. Germline CDR1 reads SGHNT; CDR2 reads YENEEA. CDR3: CASSQRVKTSGSYNEQFF. In nucleotides, the CDR3 is TGTGCCAGCAGCCAAAGGGTGAAGACTAGCGGTTCCTACAATGAGCAGTTCTTC.

CDR3 nucleotide sequence: TGTGCCAGTAGCAACCGGGACAGGGCCACCGGGGAGCTGTTTTTT. Translation gives CASSNRDRATGELFF. The chain recombines TRBV19 with TRBJ2-2, with TRBD1 identical over 9 bases. Germline loops: CDR1 LNHDA, CDR2 SQIVND (reference sequence). There are 15 residues in the CDR3. V shed 6 bases, J shed 4 bases, and the junction held 6 bases outside the gene matches.